Reported below is one T cell receptor (beta chain). The antigen is not known. The TCR beta CDR3 regions underwent amplification using RNA transcripts as the source. The primer set for the first-round RT-PCR of the TCR CDR3 was HTBI. TCRdb recomputed calls from the multiplex PCR reads with MiXCR, one row per CDR3 protein. The sample contains roughly 700,000 distinct CDR3 sequences, around 40% of which appear only once. The data derive from a study of T cells in Graves' hyperthyroidism and ophthalmopathy. Turning to the study itself: At initial diagnosis, before any treatment had begun, peripheral blood was obtained.

The patients, who ranged from 18 to 65 in age, presented with newly diagnosed hyperthyroidism lasting under 2 months. Whole-study results and caveats: The blood repertoire included most of the expanded thyroid clonotypes above 0.001.

The clonotype originates from a woman between 40 and 55 years old with Graves' hyperthyroidism. The source material was blood.

The CDR3: CATSSLVRAHQPQHF. CDR3 nucleotides: TGTGCCACCAGCAGTTTAGTTAGGGCGCATCAGCCCCAGCATTTT. The rearrangement joins TRBV15 to TRBJ1-5; no firm D call. With 3 bases removed from V and 5 bases from J, the gap between germline ends came to 14 bases. The germline gives CDR1 LNHNV, CDR2 YYDKDF (reference sequence). The length of the CDR3 is 15 residues.